Following are 5 T cell receptor beta chains from one sample sequenced in a study of cytomegalovirus exposure and HLA in healthy donors. 13 Jbeta primers and 60 Vbeta primers were used for the PCR. Libraries were prepared by immunoSEQ multiplex PCR; TCRdb keeps only in-frame clonotypes and omits some of them. The table records more than 85,000 clones, almost 75% of them present only once. Sequencing was performed on PBMCs. The source is a man aged 40-55 years in good health and CMV-seronegative.

This chain joins TRBV5-5 and TRBJ2-3; TRBD2 is a possible D gene (7 bases). The CDR3 spans 15 residues. Germline values: CDR1 SGHKS, CDR2 YYEKEE (reference sequence). With 4 bases removed from V and 2 bases from J, the gap between germline ends came to 14 bases. The CDR3 DNA reads TGTGCCAGCAGCGATGGGAGGGGGGCCACAGATACGCAGTATTTT. Amino acids: CASSDGRGATDTQYF.

The V and J genes are TRBV6-6 and TRBJ1-1; 8 bases fit TRBD1. The CDR3 sequence is 13 residues long. V shed 7 bases and J 4 bases; nucleotides not matched to a gene: 5. CDR1 is MNHNY, CDR2 SVGAGI, per germline (reference sequence). The chain's CDR3 is CASNRDRGTEAFF. The CDR3 DNA reads as TGTGCCAGCAACCGAGACAGGGGCACTGAAGCTTTCTTT.

V gene TRBV30 combines with J gene TRBJ2-7; D may be TRBD2 (6 bases). The CDR3 is made up of 12 amino acids. Between the trimmed V and J ends, which lost 3 bases and 6 bases, there was a span of 12 bases. Germline V gene sequence: CDR1 GTSNPN, CDR2 SVGIG (reference sequence). This chain's CDR3 is CAWRGGASEQYF. CDR3 bases: TGTGCCTGGAGGGGGGGTGCGTCCGAGCAGTACTTC.

V is TRBV7-2 and J is TRBJ1-5, with unresolved D. The ends were cut back, 5 bases at V and 2 bases at J, with 19 bases in the middle. CDR1 SGHTA and CDR2 FQGNSA come from the germline V gene. The CDR3 has 17 residues. The CDR3 region is CASSAGGLASRNQPQHF. The CDR3 region has the DNA TGTGCCAGCAGCGCGGGAGGCCTAGCTTCTCGCAATCAGCCCCAGCATTTT.

The V and J genes are TRBV4-3 and TRBJ2-6; TRBD1 agrees at 10 bases. This CDR3 spans 17 amino acids. The V and J ends lost 4 bases and 2 bases, in that order; junction bases with no gene match: 5. Per germline, CDR1 LGHNA and CDR2 YSLEER. DNA for the CDR3: TGCGCCAGCAGCCGACAGACAGGGGGCGCTGGGGCCAACGTCCTGACTTTC. It translates to CASSRQTGGAGANVLTF.